This TCR beta chain was profiled in a study of blood T cells in healthy people across ages. Trimming removed 5 bases from V and 6 bases from J, with 11 bases in between. The CDR3 covers 12 residues. Donors ranged from roughly 6 to 100 years old and were healthy Caucasians in Russia. Regarding the study as a whole: Donor CMV status was unknown, possibly confounding expanded clonotype changes.

With a J-beta primer mix and a sample-barcoded 5' primer, a second PCR ran about 7 to 12 cycles. Each cDNA molecule was tagged by a template-switch adaptor that had 12 random nucleotides. TCRdb re-called the 5' RACE reads through MiXCR, storing one row per CDR3 protein. The sample shows roughly 2 million distinct CDR3 sequences, roughly 50% of them seen only once. Comment on this clonotype: Its specificity is not known.

The sequenced material came from blood. The receptor comes from a woman in her thirties or forties in good health. The V gene is TRBV12-3 or TRBV12-4, the J gene TRBJ2-7, with D tentatively TRBD1 or TRBD2 (5 bases each). The CDR3 sequence: CASSRWDGEQYF. The CDR3 DNA is TGTGCCAGCAGTCGGTGGGACGGCGAGCAGTACTTC.